This TCR beta chain was identified during a study of shared clonotypes between healthy human individuals. Sequencing was performed with immunoSEQ multiplex PCR; in TCRdb, only in-frame clones are kept and a portion is missing. This table has hundreds of thousands of clones, about 96% appearing once. The CDR3 is made up of 14 amino acids. Trimming took off 3 bases at V and 8 bases at J, with 16 bases between the two ends. In germline, CDR1 is MNHEY, CDR2 SMNVEV (reference sequence). CD45RO negativity and positive selection for CCR7 defined naive CD8 cells, a population that excluded terminally differentiated effector memory CD45RA+ cells.

Material for sequencing was naive CD8+ T cells sorted from blood. This chain links TRBV27 with TRBJ1-2; possible D gene TRBD1, 5 bases. This sequence was found in a woman younger than 45 in good health. CDR3 nucleotide sequence: TGTGCCAGCAGTTTCCGTGACAGCAGACAAGGCTACACCTTC. Translation gives CASSFRDSRQGYTF.